These 3 T cell receptor beta chains share one sample of origin, sequenced in a study of cytomegalovirus exposure and HLA in healthy donors. Vbeta (60) and Jbeta (13) primers were used in the PCR. This table comes from immunoSEQ multiplex PCR, and its TCRdb copy is limited to in-frame clones, with some not included. There are 120,000 to 150,000 clones in the sample; 82% occur only once, and over 2.5% lies in the top ten. The source material was PBMCs. The receptors derive from a male donor in good health and CMV-seronegative.

The chain couples TRBV29-1 to TRBJ2-6; 7 bases line up with TRBD2. The V segment lost 3 bases and the J segment 2 bases; nucleotides outside the gene matches: 1. Germline V gene lookup returns CDR1 SQVTM and CDR2 ANQGSEA. This CDR3 contains 14 residues. The CDR3 region has the DNA TGCAGCGTTGAGGGAGGGGCTGGGGCCAACGTCCTGACTTTC. It specifies CSVEGGAGANVLTF.

The rearrangement joins TRBV9 to TRBJ2-2; 11 bases agree with TRBD2. The length of the CDR3 is 16 residues. The germline gives CDR1 SGDLS, CDR2 YYNGEE. Trimming at V came to 0 bases and at J to 5 bases, leaving 3 bases not matched to a gene. The CDR3 nucleotides are TGTGCCAGCAGCGTAGGACTAGCGGGAAATACCGGGGAGCTGTTTTTT. Its translation is CASSVGLAGNTGELFF.

V is TRBV14 and J is TRBJ1-3; 9 bases agree with TRBD1. CDR1 is SGHDN and CDR2 is FVKESK in the germline V gene. Unmatched junction bases numbered 4, after V lost 0 bases and J lost 4 bases. This CDR3 comprises 16 residues. The CDR3: CASSQETGGIGNTIYF. The CDR3 bases are TGTGCCAGCAGCCAAGAGACAGGGGGTATCGGAAACACCATATATTTT.